This passage covers 14 T cell receptor beta chains from one sample sequenced in a study of PD-L1 blockade in urothelial cancer. Here immunoSEQ multiplex PCR was the method, and the copy in TCRdb shows in-frame clones only, minus some. The data show tens of thousands of clones, approximately 87% seen once. Regarding time point: pretreatment peripheral blood. Material: PBMCs, obtained around atezolizumab (anti-PD-L1) treatment. Receptors were obtained from a man in his fifties or sixties with urothelial cancer.

V gene TRBV28 combines with J gene TRBJ1-2; 12 nucleotides line up with TRBD1. The germline gives CDR1 MDHEN, CDR2 SYDVKM. V lost 3 bases to trimming and J lost 8 bases; unmatched junction nucleotides: 4. The CDR3 consists of 14 residues. CDR3 sequence: CASSLGGTGGGYTF. DNA for the CDR3: TGTGCCAGCAGTTTGGGGGGGACAGGGGGCGGCTACACCTTC.

The rearrangement links TRBV2 to TRBJ2-2, with D possibly TRBD1 on 6 matching bases. Germline-derived CDR1 and CDR2 are SNHLY and FYNNEI. V lost 7 bases to trimming and J lost 6 bases, with 12 bases between them. There are 13 residues in the CDR3. The CDR3: CASNGQGSGELFF. CDR3 sequence (DNA): TGTGCCAGCAATGGCCAGGGGTCCGGGGAGCTGTTTTTT.

The V and J genes are TRBV5-1 and TRBJ2-5, with 9 bases aligning to TRBD2. The CDR3 is 17 amino acids. The V gene's germline CDR1 is SGHRS and CDR2 YFSETQ. Trimming removed 0 bases from V and 1 base from J; junction bases left unmatched: 7. The CDR3 coding sequence is TGCGCCAGCAGCTTGGGGCTAGCGGGGCCAGCCCAAGAGACCCAGTACTTC. Its translation: CASSLGLAGPAQETQYF.

This chain links TRBV29-1 with TRBJ1-2, with D possibly being TRBD1 (6 bases). The V end lost 1 base, the J end lost 4 bases, and 7 bases lay between the germline ends. Germline loops: CDR1 SQVTM, CDR2 ANQGSEA. CDR3 length: 12 residues. The CDR3 nucleotides read TGCAGCGTTGAAGTGGGGGCCTATGGCTACACCTTC. It yields the protein CSVEVGAYGYTF.

The chain employs TRBV19 and TRBJ2-2; D not certain. Germline V gene sequence: CDR1 LNHDA, CDR2 SQIVND (reference sequence). Deletions cut 3 bases from V and 4 bases from J, with 15 bases between. The CDR3 contains 16 residues. Here the CDR3 reads CASSIVTLRGTGELFF. The DNA for the CDR3 is TGTGCCAGTAGTATTGTAACCTTGCGTGGCACCGGGGAGCTGTTTTTT.

The genes are TRBV28 and TRBJ1-4; D remains unclear. This CDR3 contains 15 residues. Germline CDR1 and CDR2: MDHEN and SYDVKM. The V and J ends lost 2 bases and 0 bases respectively, with 7 bases between them. The DNA of the CDR3 is TGTGCCAGCAGTTTAGTCGGTGCAACTAATGAAAAACTGTTTTTT. Amino acid sequence: CASSLVGATNEKLFF.

CDR3 in DNA: TGTGCCAGCAGCCAAGCCGGACAGGGGGTTTACAATGAGCAGTTCTTC. Its protein is CASSQAGQGVYNEQFF. V usage is TRBV4-2 and J usage is TRBJ2-1; 10 nucleotides align to TRBD1. The length of the CDR3 is 16 residues. The junction had 4 bases not matched to a gene; V was cut back by 1 base and J by 4 bases. Germline V gene data show CDR1 as LGHNA and CDR2 as YNFKEQ.

The J gene is TRBJ2-3, the V gene TRBV10-3; 8 bases map to TRBD2. The J segment lost 4 bases and the V segment lost 4 bases, leaving 10 bases of the junction unmatched. CDR1 and CDR2 from the germline V gene are ENHRY and SYGVKD. This CDR3 spans 16 amino acids. CDR3 protein: CAISGGRRRGADTQYF. CDR3 DNA sequence: TGTGCCATCAGTGGCGGGAGACGGCGGGGGGCAGATACGCAGTATTTT.

This clone occurred once. The chain uses TRBV7-6 and TRBJ1-4, with D possibly matching TRBD1 (5 bases). V was trimmed by 2 bases and J by 8 bases, leaving 9 bases between them. Germline V gene data show CDR1 as SGHVS and CDR2 as FNYEAQ. The CDR3 sequence is 13 residues long. CDR3 DNA: TGTGCCAGCAGCTTAAACGGGGGAGAAAAACTGTTTTTT. It specifies CASSLNGGEKLFF.

The rearrangement links TRBV4-2 to TRBJ2-3; 7 bases are shared with TRBD2. The CDR3 length is 15 residues. The V gene's germline CDR1 is LGHNA and CDR2 YNFKEQ. V lost 4 bases, J lost 0 bases, and 4 bases stayed unmatched. Here the CDR3 reads CASSLKRESTDTQYF. In nucleotides, the CDR3 is TGTGCCAGCAGCCTAAAGCGGGAAAGCACAGATACGCAGTATTTT.

The chain combines TRBV4-3 with TRBJ1-1, with TRBD1 matching over 8 bases. Germline V CDR1 and CDR2: LGHNA, YSLEER. V lost 1 base to trimming and J lost 5 bases; unmatched junction nucleotides: 3. The CDR3 is 14 residues long. The DNA for the CDR3 is TGCGCCAGCAGCCAAGGACAGGGGTGGACTGAAGCTTTCTTT. This encodes CASSQGQGWTEAFF.

The V call is TRBV9, the J call TRBJ2-2, with 8 bases matching TRBD2. V dropped 0 bases and J dropped 5; count of bases not matched to a gene: 6. CDR3 length equals 16 residues. Germline CDR1 reads SGDLS; CDR2 reads YYNGEE. The CDR3 is CASSVDQAGDTGELFF. The CDR3, as DNA: TGTGCCAGCAGCGTAGATCAAGCGGGGGATACCGGGGAGCTGTTTTTT.

The rearrangement links TRBV7-8 to TRBJ2-5, with 9 positions matching TRBD2. V was clipped by 0 bases and J by 5 bases; unmatched bases: 7. Germline-derived CDR1 and CDR2 are SGHVS and FQNEAQ. The CDR3 contains 16 residues. CDR3 DNA: TGTGCCAGCAGCTTAGCGCCTGGCGGGAGGGAGGAGACCCAGTACTTC. It codes for CASSLAPGGREETQYF.

The V call is TRBV18, the J call TRBJ1-5; TRBD1 matches at 10 bases. V was pared by 3 bases and J by 5 bases, with 10 bases of the junction left unmatched. The CDR3 length is 17 residues. CDR1 KGHSH and CDR2 LQKENI come from the germline V gene. CDR3 coding DNA: TGTGCCAGCTCACCCGGGGCCCGGGACAGGGGACATCAGCCCCAGCATTTT. Translation gives CASSPGARDRGHQPQHF.